These 27 T cell receptor beta chains originate from one sample sequenced in a study of identical twins. TCRdb itself ran the 5' RACE reads through MiXCR, one entry per CDR3 protein. The repertoire has 430,000 or so distinct CDR3 sequences, approximately 25% of them found once; the top ten carry 2.9%. These sequences were also reported in another study, on T cells expressing NK-cell markers.

The sample comprised CD4+ T cells sorted from blood. These receptors originate from a woman between 18 and 30 years old in good health.

This clonotype appeared many times. This chain connects TRBV20-1 to TRBJ1-4, with D unclear. The CDR3 is made up of 14 amino acids. CDR1 and CDR2 (germline): DFQATT, SNEGSKA (reference sequence). The ends were cut back, 0 bases at V and 4 bases at J, with 9 bases in the middle. The CDR3 is CSARDWDFNEKLFF. The DNA for the CDR3 is TGCAGTGCTAGAGATTGGGATTTTAATGAAAAACTGTTTTTT.

This clonotype was detected a few times. The chain employs TRBV24-1 and TRBJ2-1; 11 bases align to TRBD2. V shed 4 bases and J 8 bases; nucleotides not matched to a gene: 3. Germline CDR1 KGHDR, CDR2 SFDVKD. The CDR3 length is 14 residues. For the CDR3, the DNA is TGTGCCACCAGTGACACTAGCGGGAGCGATGAGCAGTTCTTC. Its protein product is CATSDTSGSDEQFF.

This clonotype appeared a single time. The chain recombines TRBV12-3 or TRBV12-4 with TRBJ2-5; the match to TRBD1 covers 7 bases. The CDR3 extends over 15 amino acids. Germline trimming cut 1 base from V and 5 bases from J; bases unmatched to any gene: 7. The DNA of the CDR3 is TGTGCCAGCAGTTTAGGGGACAGTCTCGGGGAGACCCAGTACTTC. This gives the protein CASSLGDSLGETQYF.

There are many counts of this clonotype. The genes are TRBV11-2 and TRBJ1-5; D call uncertain. Germline CDR1 and CDR2: SGHAT and FQNNGV. This CDR3 has 13 amino acids. V was trimmed by 2 bases and J by 4 bases, leaving 6 bases between them. The CDR3 loop is CASSLKGNQPQHF. Here the CDR3 DNA reads TGTGCCAGCAGCTTAAAAGGGAATCAGCCCCAGCATTTT.

A single count supports this clonotype. In DNA, the CDR3 is TGTGCCAGCAGCCGTTTGTCGAGGGAAGAGACCCAGTACTTC. Protein product: CASSRLSREETQYF. The gene calls are TRBV14 and TRBJ2-5; possibly TRBD2 for D (5 bases). Germline V CDR1 and CDR2: SGHDN, FVKESK. The CDR3 has 14 amino acids. The V and J ends lost 4 bases and 3 bases respectively, with 12 bases between them.

The table lists this clonotype with a few counts. The J gene is TRBJ2-3, the V gene TRBV15; D gene unclear. Trimming shortened V by 0 bases and J by 0 bases, and 4 bases separated the two germline ends. The CDR3 is 14 amino acids. The germline CDR1 and CDR2 sequences are LNHNV and YYDKDF (reference sequence). CDR3 in DNA: TGTGCCACCAGCAGAGAACCTAGCACAGATACGCAGTATTTT. Translating gives CATSREPSTDTQYF.

The rearrangement joins TRBV6-1 to TRBJ1-1; TRBD1 is a possible D gene (5 bases). The ends were cut back, 5 bases at V and 1 base at J, with 11 bases in the middle. The CDR3 is made up of 14 amino acids. From germline, CDR1 is MNHNS and CDR2 SASEGT. The CDR3 DNA reads as TGTGCCAGCAGTACCCAGCAGGGGAACACTGAAGCTTTCTTT. Translated: CASSTQQGNTEAFF.

This clonotype was observed a single time. The V call is TRBV11-3, the J call TRBJ2-1, with D unresolved. The CDR3 length is 15 residues. Germline V lookup: CDR1 SGHNT, CDR2 YENEEA. Trimming shortened V by 4 bases and J by 4 bases, and 14 bases separated the two germline ends. The CDR3 loop is CASSSGSLPYNEQFF. CDR3 DNA: TGTGCCAGCAGCTCCGGGTCATTACCTTACAATGAGCAGTTCTTC.

The chain couples TRBV12-3 or TRBV12-4 to TRBJ2-1; the D gene is possibly TRBD2 (6 bases). V lost 5 bases to trimming and J lost 5 bases, with 16 bases between them. The CDR3 covers 15 residues. The CDR3 loop is CASSLLAGSHNEQFF. The CDR3 bases are TGTGCCAGCAGTCTATTGGCGGGGTCACACAATGAGCAGTTCTTC.

This clonotype was counted only a few times. This chain links TRBV20-1 with TRBJ2-3; 11 nucleotides match TRBD2. Trimming removed 6 bases from V and 5 bases from J; junction bases left unmatched: 7. From germline, CDR1 is DFQATT and CDR2 SNEGSKA (reference sequence). The CDR3 sequence is 14 residues long. This CDR3 reads CSASTSGNGDTQYF. The CDR3 bases are TGCAGTGCCTCGACTAGCGGGAATGGAGATACGCAGTATTTT.

The V gene is TRBV2, the J gene TRBJ1-1, with D perhaps matching TRBD1 (6 bases). The V end lost 6 bases, the J end lost 0 bases, and 23 bases lay between the germline ends. The CDR3 is 18 residues long. Germline-derived CDR1 and CDR2 are SNHLY and FYNNEI. For the CDR3, the DNA is TGTGCCAGCAGCCGAGACCCGGGTTTATCAGGGGTGAACACTGAAGCTTTCTTT. As protein: CASSRDPGLSGVNTEAFF.

V is TRBV7-3 and J is TRBJ2-5; 13 bases match TRBD2. From germline, CDR1 is SGHTA and CDR2 FQGTGA. The CDR3 sequence is 13 residues long. The trim removed 4 bases at V and 10 bases at J, leaving 3 bases unmatched. CDR3 in amino acids: CASSSGTSGVQYF. The CDR3 DNA follows: TGTGCCAGCAGCTCAGGGACTAGCGGGGTCCAGTACTTC.

V usage is TRBV25-1 and J usage is TRBJ1-4, with D tentatively TRBD1 (5 bases). Germline V lookup: CDR1 MGHDK, CDR2 SYGVNS. Trimming took off 8 bases at V and 4 bases at J, with 8 bases between the two ends. This CDR3 is built from 12 residues. In DNA form, the CDR3 reads TGTGCCAGCGGGACGGTTAATGAAAAACTGTTTTTT. Translated: CASGTVNEKLFF.

CDR3 sequence: CASSLDITRVETQYF. CDR3 in DNA: TGTGCCAGCAGCTTGGATATTACTAGAGTAGAGACCCAGTACTTC. The J gene is TRBJ2-5, the V gene TRBV5-6; the D gene is possibly TRBD2 (5 bases). CDR1 is SGHDT and CDR2 is YYEEEE in the germline V gene. V lost 0 bases to trimming and J lost 4 bases, with 13 bases between them. This CDR3 comprises 15 residues.

This chain joins TRBV5-6 and TRBJ2-1; TRBD2 matches at 11 bases. The V and J ends lost 0 bases and 5 bases, in that order; junction bases with no gene match: 1. There are 15 residues in the CDR3. Germline V gene sequence: CDR1 SGHDT, CDR2 YYEEEE. CDR3 in amino acids: CASSLALAGDNEQFF. The CDR3 DNA reads TGTGCCAGCAGCTTGGCACTAGCGGGAGACAATGAGCAGTTCTTC.

This clonotype turned up a few times. V gene TRBV7-9 combines with J gene TRBJ1-2; D is unclear. This CDR3 spans 17 amino acids. V lost 4 bases to trimming and J lost 2 bases, with 20 bases between them. Germline V gene data show CDR1 as SEHNR and CDR2 as FQNEAQ (reference sequence). CDR3 in amino acids: CASSYGWYSGGNYGYTF. DNA of the CDR3: TGTGCCAGCAGCTACGGGTGGTATTCTGGCGGGAACTATGGCTACACCTTC.

This clonotype occurred a few times. The chain combines TRBV19 with TRBJ1-1; D is unresolved. Deletions cut 2 bases from V and 10 bases from J, with 14 bases between. This CDR3 is built from 13 residues. CDR1 and CDR2 from the germline V gene are LNHDA and SQIVND (reference sequence). The CDR3 spells CASSISAGIGAFF. The CDR3 nucleotides read TGTGCCAGTAGTATATCGGCGGGGATTGGAGCTTTCTTT.

This chain links TRBV3-1 with TRBJ1-1, with D unclear. From germline, CDR1 is LGHDT and CDR2 YNNKEL (reference sequence). This CDR3 comprises 15 residues. V was clipped by 1 base and J by 0 bases, with 9 bases between them. The CDR3 reads CASSQGGRMNTEAFF. The DNA of the CDR3 is TGTGCCAGCAGCCAAGGTGGCAGAATGAACACTGAAGCTTTCTTT.

The chain employs TRBV18 and TRBJ2-7, with TRBD1 as a possible D gene (6 bases). V dropped 2 bases and J dropped 3 bases, with 11 bases sitting between them. CDR1 is KGHSH and CDR2 is LQKENI in the germline V gene. The CDR3 extends over 14 amino acids. In DNA form, the CDR3 reads TGTGCCAGCTCACCAGTTCGACAGGACTACGAGCAGTACTTC. It is translated as CASSPVRQDYEQYF.

This clonotype was counted between two and nine times. The J gene is TRBJ1-2, the V gene TRBV12-3 or TRBV12-4, with a possible D match to TRBD1 (6 bases). This CDR3 spans 15 amino acids. V gave up 6 bases and J gave up 8 bases, with 22 bases separating them. The CDR3 sequence is CASSPPVWGAGGYTF. Written as DNA, the CDR3 is TGTGCCAGCAGCCCTCCCGTGTGGGGGGCCGGCGGCTACACCTTC.

At least ten counts were recorded for this clonotype. The gene calls are TRBV5-1 and TRBJ2-3, with no clear D. This CDR3 spans 13 amino acids. CDR1 and CDR2 (germline): SGHRS, YFSETQ. Trimming removed 4 bases from V and 0 bases from J, with 6 bases in between. CDR3 nucleotides: TGCGCCAGCAGCGACCCGAGCACAGATACGCAGTATTTT. This codes for CASSDPSTDTQYF.

This clonotype was counted a few times. This sequence joins TRBV20-1 and TRBJ2-7; D perhaps matches TRBD1 (6 bases). This CDR3 is built from 11 residues. Germline CDR1 is DFQATT and CDR2 is SNEGSKA (reference sequence). The V and J ends lost 4 bases and 5 bases respectively, with 9 bases between them. The CDR3 bases are TGCAGTGCTACCCGACAGGACGAGCAGTACTTC. Its protein product is CSATRQDEQYF.

In this sample, this clonotype turned up a few times. The chain uses TRBV11-2 and TRBJ1-4; 9 nucleotides agree with TRBD1. After removal of 5 bases from V and 11 bases from J, the junction contained 6 bases not matched to a gene. This CDR3 spans 13 amino acids. Germline V CDR1 and CDR2: SGHAT, FQNNGV. The CDR3 protein is CASSRDREEKLFF. The CDR3 DNA reads as TGTGCCAGCAGCCGGGACAGGGAAGAGAAACTGTTTTTT. The full variable domain, with the rest looked up from reference TRBV11-2 and TRBJ1-4, is EAGVAQSPRYKIIEKRQSVAFWCNPISGHATLYWYQQILGQGPKLLIQFQNNGVVDDSQLPKDRFSAERLKGVDSTLKIQPAKLEDSAVYLCASSRDREEKLFFGSGTQLSVL.

The rearrangement joins TRBV7-2 to TRBJ2-7, with 7 bases lining up with TRBD1. Germline CDR1 and CDR2: SGHTA and FQGNSA. V was clipped by 5 bases and J by 3 bases; unmatched bases: 10. The CDR3 contains 15 residues. This CDR3 reads CASSRTGQNFYEQYF. In nucleotides, the CDR3 is TGTGCCAGCAGCCGAACGGGACAGAACTTCTACGAGCAGTACTTC.

This clonotype was seen more than once but under ten times. The chain links TRBV6-1 to TRBJ1-2; 8 bases are shared with TRBD1. CDR3 size: 12 residues. The germline gives CDR1 MNHNS, CDR2 SASEGT. Trimming at V came to 6 bases and at J to 5 bases, leaving 2 bases not matched to a gene. CDR3 sequence: CASRQGDYGYTF. In DNA form, the CDR3 reads TGTGCCAGCAGACAGGGGGATTATGGCTACACCTTC.

This clonotype appeared a few times. CDR3 in DNA: TGTGCCAGCAGCCAATCCCCAGGCACCGGGACAGGGGTGATCAATCAGCCCCAGCATTTT. Amino acid sequence: CASSQSPGTGTGVINQPQHF. The J gene is TRBJ1-5, the V gene TRBV3-1; 10 bases fit TRBD1. This CDR3 comprises 20 residues. The ends lost 2 bases at V and 3 bases at J; junction bases unmatched: 16. Germline V gene sequence: CDR1 LGHDT, CDR2 YNNKEL (reference sequence).

This clonotype was recorded at least ten times. The chain links TRBV5-1 to TRBJ2-4, with D uncertain. Germline V gives CDR1 SGHRS, CDR2 YFSETQ. Trimming took off 0 bases at V and 8 bases at J, with 6 bases between the two ends. This CDR3 has 12 amino acids. The CDR3 DNA follows: TGCGCCAGCAGCTTGGATCATTACATTCAGTACTTC. Translating gives CASSLDHYIQYF.